This T cell receptor (beta chain) was documented in a study of radiation and T cells in renal cell carcinoma (dated by TCRdb to about 2020). Concerning the study at large: The samples were obtained from a clinical trial, where primary renal cell carcinomas were treated with 15 Gy stereotactic body radiation therapy and then removed by nephrectomy 4 weeks afterward. A total of roughly 4 million unique CDR3 nucleotide sequences, encoding 2,500,000 or so unique CDR3 amino acid sequences, were found across all 50 or so samples. In total, 50 to 55 samples underwent TCR beta sequencing: 25 or so tumors plus 27 peripheral blood samples.

The sample's time point label is to be understood as: blood 2 weeks post-SBRT. In the paper's terms, the treatment or condition label means: 15 Gy SBRT to primary tumor, nephrectomy 4 weeks later. To track tumor-enriched clonotypes, serial peripheral blood was sampled from radiation-treated patients at baseline and at 2 weeks and 4 weeks after SBRT. Every patient had renal cell carcinoma of clear cell pathology. Genomic DNA for TCR sequencing was prepared using the QIAamp DNA Blood Mini Kit (Qiagen). The analyses included just those samples that passed every quality control check. The research as a whole found: Blood repertoire dynamics were not followed beyond 4 weeks after treatment. In blood, the top tumor clonotypes increased from baseline to 2 weeks after radiation and then shrank by 4 weeks, which suggests a temporary expansion of tumor-resident clones. No pretreatment tumor biopsies were available, so the baseline intratumoral presence of clonotypes could not be determined. Because the trial had a single-armed design, the trial could not examine how radiation dose or scheduling affected the TCR repertoire.

In the case of this clone: It lacks a known antigen. Base qualities are not provided; no much larger clone lies one nucleotide away.

Following the manufacturer's recommendations, the immunoSEQ kit was used to generate TCR beta libraries from genomic DNA. For library preparation, a first multiplex PCR was performed with proprietary primers, followed by a second PCR in which unique barcodes were added, and bead cleanups were performed after each round. Each sample batch included a kit-provided positive control reaction and a negative control reaction. The final libraries underwent checking on an Agilent 4200 TapeStation D1000 ScreenTape, volumetric pooling, and quantification by qPCR. Sequencing ran on an Illumina NextSeq500 with a MidOutput 150-cycle cartridge, using 156 Read1 and 15 Index1 cycles with kit custom primers. The pooled library was loaded at about 0.96 pM, and about 21% PhiX control was spiked in. Turning to the authors' computational methods: Vendor-processed data were analyzed in R, and a clonotype was defined as all T cells sharing the same CDR3 nucleotide sequence. In the clone abundance analyses, frequencies were normalized to the 10,000 most abundant clones in each sample. Public T cell clones, averaging fewer than five per sample, were removed before analysis. Tumor-enriched clonotypes and baseline blood-enriched clonotypes were defined as those with an abundance difference of at least 32-fold between compartments. A beta-binomial differential abundance model was used to identify clonotypes that expanded or contracted between blood time points. The Baroni-Urbani and Buser coefficient was used to measure tumor-blood repertoire similarity, and groups were compared with two-tailed Wilcoxon tests in R. TCRdb obtained this table from immuneACCESS and retained in-frame rearrangements with V and J assigned. These tables miss some clones; where compared with another copy, unresolved V genes account for less than half of the shortfall, and the remainder is unexplained. That table is the source of V, J and clone size, and D and trimming were worked out from the DNA. The table for this sample lists around 130,000 clones; more than 75% of them were counted only once. The top ten hold 4.5% to 7.5% of the sample.

The TCR sequence derives from a woman aged 70 to 79 with renal cell carcinoma. The sequencing here drew on blood, taken from a patient whose treatment included radiotherapy and nephrectomy.

The CDR3 is CASSLLNTEAFF. The DNA is as follows: TGTGCCAGCAGCTTACTTAACACTGAAGCTTTCTTT. The sequence joins TRBV7-6 to TRBJ1-1; the D gene identity is not certain. The CDR3 runs 12 amino acids, cysteine and phenylalanine included. This entry keeps only the CDR3 DNA: 36 bases, framed from base 1. At the junction V is shortened by 2 bases and J by 2 bases, with 3 bases in between. The germline V gene specifies SGHVS as CDR1 and FNYEAQ as CDR2.